This TCR beta chain was sequenced in a study of blood T cell repertoires in COVID-19. Study summary: Sample material is recorded as cDNA or gDNA derived from T cells, B-cell-depleted T cells, or PBMCs.

Source study methods: Reference gene primer amplification gave nucleated cell count estimates. Clones were read by immunoSEQ multiplex PCR, and TCRdb kept only the in-frame ones, dropping some. D and trimming come from the DNA, and the V and J calls and clone size come from that table. The table includes around 250,000 clones, around nine tenths detected once. Participant-given clinical history determined each cohort assignment. This TCR came from a woman between 45 and 60 years old who had recovered from COVID-19. The sequenced material came from PBMCs or T cells enriched from blood (not recorded which).

CDR3 sequence reads: CASSLTRTGAIHMNTEAFF. The CDR3 region has the DNA TGTGCCAGCAGTTTAACCCGGACAGGGGCCATCCACATGAACACTGAAGCTTTCTTT. This rearrangement joins TRBV28 to TRBJ1-1, with TRBD1 identical over 9 bases. CDR3 length: 19 amino acids. Per germline, CDR1 MDHEN and CDR2 SYDVKM. V gave up 2 bases and J gave up 0 bases; unmatched junction bases: 13.